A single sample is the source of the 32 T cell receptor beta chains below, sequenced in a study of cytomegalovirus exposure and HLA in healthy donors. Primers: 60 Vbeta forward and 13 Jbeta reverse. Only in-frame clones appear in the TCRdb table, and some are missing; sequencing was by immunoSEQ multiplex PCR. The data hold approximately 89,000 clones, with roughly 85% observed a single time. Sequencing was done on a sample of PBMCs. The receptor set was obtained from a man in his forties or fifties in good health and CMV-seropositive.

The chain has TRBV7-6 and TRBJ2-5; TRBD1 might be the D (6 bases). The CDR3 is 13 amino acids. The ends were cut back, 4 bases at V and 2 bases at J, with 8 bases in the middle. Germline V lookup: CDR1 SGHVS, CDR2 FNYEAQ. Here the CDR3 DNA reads TGTGCCAGCAGCTCCGGACAGCAAGAGACCCAGTACTTC. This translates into CASSSGQQETQYF.

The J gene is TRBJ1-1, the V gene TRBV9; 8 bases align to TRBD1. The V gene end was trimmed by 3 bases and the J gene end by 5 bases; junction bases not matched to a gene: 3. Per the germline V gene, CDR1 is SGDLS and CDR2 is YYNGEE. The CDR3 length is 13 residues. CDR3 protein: CASSGRDRTEAFF. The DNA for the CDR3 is TGTGCCAGCAGCGGCCGGGACAGGACTGAAGCTTTCTTT.

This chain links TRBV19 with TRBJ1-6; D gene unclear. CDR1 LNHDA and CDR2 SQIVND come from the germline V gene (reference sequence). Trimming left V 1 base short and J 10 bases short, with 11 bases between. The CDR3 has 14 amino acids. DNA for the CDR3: TGTGCCAGTAGTATAGCGGGGATGCGGTCACCCCTCCACTTT. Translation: CASSIAGMRSPLHF.

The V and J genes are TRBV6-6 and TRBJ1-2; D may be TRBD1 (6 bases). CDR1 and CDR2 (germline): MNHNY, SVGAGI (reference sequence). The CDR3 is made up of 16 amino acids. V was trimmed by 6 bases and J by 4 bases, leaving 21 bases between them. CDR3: CASRQTPNRVLYGYTF. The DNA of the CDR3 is TGTGCCAGCAGACAAACCCCAAACAGGGTTCTCTATGGCTACACCTTC.

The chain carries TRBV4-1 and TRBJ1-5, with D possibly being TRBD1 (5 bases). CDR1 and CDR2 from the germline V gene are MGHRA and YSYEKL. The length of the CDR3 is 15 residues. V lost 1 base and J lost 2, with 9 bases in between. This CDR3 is CASSQVRGGNQPQHF. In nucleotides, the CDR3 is TGCGCCAGCAGCCAAGTAAGGGGTGGCAATCAGCCCCAGCATTTT.

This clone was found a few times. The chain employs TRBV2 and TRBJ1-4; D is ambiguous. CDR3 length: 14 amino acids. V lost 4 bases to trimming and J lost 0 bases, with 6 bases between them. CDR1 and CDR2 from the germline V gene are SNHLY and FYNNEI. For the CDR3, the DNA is TGTGCCAGCAGTGCCCGTTCAACTAATGAAAAACTGTTTTTT. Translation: CASSARSTNEKLFF.

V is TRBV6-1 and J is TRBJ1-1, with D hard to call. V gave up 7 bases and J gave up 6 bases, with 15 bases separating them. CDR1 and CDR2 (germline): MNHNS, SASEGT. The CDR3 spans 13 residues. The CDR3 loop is CASIGLIKAEAFF. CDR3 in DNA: TGTGCCAGCATCGGACTCATCAAGGCTGAAGCTTTCTTT.

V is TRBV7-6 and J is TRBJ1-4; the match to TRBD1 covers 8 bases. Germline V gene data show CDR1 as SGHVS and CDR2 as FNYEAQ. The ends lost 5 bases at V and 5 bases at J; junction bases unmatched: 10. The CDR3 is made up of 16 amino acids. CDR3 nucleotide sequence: TGTGCCAGCAGCCCTAAGGGGGACAGGACCAATGAAAAACTGTTTTTT. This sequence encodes CASSPKGDRTNEKLFF.

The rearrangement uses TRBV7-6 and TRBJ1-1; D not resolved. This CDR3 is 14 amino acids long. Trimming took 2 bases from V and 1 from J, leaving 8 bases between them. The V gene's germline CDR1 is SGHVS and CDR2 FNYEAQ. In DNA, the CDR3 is TGTGCCAGCAGCTTAAGTGTAGCGAACACTGAAGCTTTCTTT. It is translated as CASSLSVANTEAFF.

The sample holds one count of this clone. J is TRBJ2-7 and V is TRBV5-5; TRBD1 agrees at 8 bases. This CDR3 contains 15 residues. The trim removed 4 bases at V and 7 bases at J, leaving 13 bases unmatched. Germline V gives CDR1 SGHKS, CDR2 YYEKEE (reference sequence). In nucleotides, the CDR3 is TGTGCCAGCAGCCCGGTACGGGACAGGATTGAAGAGCAGTACTTC. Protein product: CASSPVRDRIEEQYF.

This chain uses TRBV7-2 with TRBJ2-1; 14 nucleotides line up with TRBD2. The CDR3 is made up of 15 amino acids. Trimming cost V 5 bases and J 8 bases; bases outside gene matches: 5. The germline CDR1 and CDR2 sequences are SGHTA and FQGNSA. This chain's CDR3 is CASSGGTSGGHEQFF. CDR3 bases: TGTGCCAGCAGCGGAGGGACTAGCGGGGGTCATGAGCAGTTCTTC.

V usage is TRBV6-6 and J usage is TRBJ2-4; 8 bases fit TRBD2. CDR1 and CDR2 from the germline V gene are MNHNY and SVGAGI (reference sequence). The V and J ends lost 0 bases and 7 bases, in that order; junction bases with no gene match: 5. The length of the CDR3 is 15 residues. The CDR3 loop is CASSYSDSGGNIQYF. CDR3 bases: TGTGCCAGCAGTTACTCCGACTCGGGAGGGAACATTCAGTACTTC.

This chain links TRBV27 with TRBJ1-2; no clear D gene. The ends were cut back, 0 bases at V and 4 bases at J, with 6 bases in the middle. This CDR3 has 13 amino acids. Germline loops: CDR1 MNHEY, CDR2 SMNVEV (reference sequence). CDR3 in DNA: TGTGCCAGCAGTTTATCGAGAGCCTATGGCTACACCTTC. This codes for CASSLSRAYGYTF.

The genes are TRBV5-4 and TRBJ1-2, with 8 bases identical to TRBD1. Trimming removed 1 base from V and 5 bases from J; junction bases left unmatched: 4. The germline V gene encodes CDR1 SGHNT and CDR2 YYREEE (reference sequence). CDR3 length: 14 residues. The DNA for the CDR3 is TGTGCCAGCAGCTTGAACAGGGGGACTTATGGCTACACCTTC. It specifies CASSLNRGTYGYTF.

The CDR3 DNA follows: TGCAGCGTTGAAGAGGGCCTAGCGGGAGCAACCTCCTACAATGAGCAGTTCTTC. Its translation: CSVEEGLAGATSYNEQFF. The rearrangement uses TRBV29-1 and TRBJ2-1, with 10 bases that match TRBD2. Trimming cost V 0 bases and J 0 bases; bases outside gene matches: 8. CDR3 length equals 18 residues. Germline values: CDR1 SQVTM, CDR2 ANQGSEA.

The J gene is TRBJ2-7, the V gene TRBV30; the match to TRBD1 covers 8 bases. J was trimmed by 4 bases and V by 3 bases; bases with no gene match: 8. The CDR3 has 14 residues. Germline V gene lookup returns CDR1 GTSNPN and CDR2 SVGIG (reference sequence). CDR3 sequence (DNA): TGTGCCTGGAGCCCCGTGACAGGGGCGTACGAGCAGTACTTC. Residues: CAWSPVTGAYEQYF.

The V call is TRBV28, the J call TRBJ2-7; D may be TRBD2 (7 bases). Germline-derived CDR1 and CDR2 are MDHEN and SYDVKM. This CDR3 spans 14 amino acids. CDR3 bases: TGTGGGACCCATGCGGGGGCGGTTTACCACGAGCAGTACTTC. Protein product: CGTHAGAVYHEQYF.

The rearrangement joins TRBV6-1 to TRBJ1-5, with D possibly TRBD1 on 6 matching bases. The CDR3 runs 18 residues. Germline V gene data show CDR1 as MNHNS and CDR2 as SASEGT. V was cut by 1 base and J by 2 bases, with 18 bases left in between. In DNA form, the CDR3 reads TGTGCCAGCAGTGAAGGGTGGAAACAGGGACCGCGCAATCAGCCCCAGCATTTT. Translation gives CASSEGWKQGPRNQPQHF.

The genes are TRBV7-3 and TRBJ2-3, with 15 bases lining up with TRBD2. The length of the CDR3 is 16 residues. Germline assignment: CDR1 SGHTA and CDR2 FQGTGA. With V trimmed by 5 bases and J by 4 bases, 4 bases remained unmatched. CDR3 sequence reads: CASSQGLAGGPDTQYF. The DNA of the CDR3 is TGTGCCAGCAGCCAGGGACTAGCGGGGGGCCCAGATACGCAGTATTTT.

DNA of the CDR3: TGTGCCTGGAGGCTAGCGGGGGGTGGTGAGACCCAGTACTTC. Protein sequence: CAWRLAGGGETQYF. The V and J genes are TRBV30 and TRBJ2-5; the match to TRBD2 covers 11 bases. V shed 3 bases, J shed 5 bases, and the junction held 5 bases outside the gene matches. CDR1 and CDR2 from the germline V gene are GTSNPN and SVGIG (reference sequence). This CDR3 region has 14 residues. The variable domain in full, with the rest retrieved from reference TRBV30 and TRBJ2-5, is SQTIHQWPATLVQPVGSPLSLECTVEGTSNPNLYWYRQAAGRGLQLLFYSVGIGQISSEVPQNLSASRPQDRQFILSSKKLLLSDSGFYLCAWRLAGGGETQYFGPGTRLLVL.

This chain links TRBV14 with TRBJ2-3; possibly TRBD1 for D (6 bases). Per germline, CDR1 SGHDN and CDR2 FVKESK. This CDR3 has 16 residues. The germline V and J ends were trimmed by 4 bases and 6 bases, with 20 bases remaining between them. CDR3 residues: CASSRGTRGARDTQYF. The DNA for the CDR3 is TGTGCCAGCAGCCGGGGGACACGAGGGGCTCGGGATACGCAGTATTTT.

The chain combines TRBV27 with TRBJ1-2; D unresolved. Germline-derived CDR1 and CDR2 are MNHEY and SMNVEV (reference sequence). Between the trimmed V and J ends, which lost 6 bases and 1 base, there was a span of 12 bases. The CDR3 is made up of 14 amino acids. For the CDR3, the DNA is TGTGCCAGCAGATATGGAGAAGTTAACTATGGCTACACCTTC. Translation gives CASRYGEVNYGYTF.

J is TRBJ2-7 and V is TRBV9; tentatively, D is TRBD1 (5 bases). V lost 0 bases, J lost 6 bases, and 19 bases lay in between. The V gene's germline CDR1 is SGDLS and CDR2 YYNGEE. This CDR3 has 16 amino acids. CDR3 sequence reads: CASSVDPGPGPGEQYF. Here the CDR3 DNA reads TGTGCCAGCAGCGTAGACCCCGGGCCAGGGCCAGGCGAGCAGTACTTC.

CDR3 in DNA: TGTGCCAGCAGCCCCGGACTAGCGGGACACACAGATACGCAGTATTTT. Encoded protein: CASSPGLAGHTDTQYF. The chain carries TRBV11-2 and TRBJ2-3; 12 bases fit TRBD2. The V and J ends lost 5 bases and 2 bases, in that order; junction bases with no gene match: 5. The CDR3 sequence is 16 residues long. The V gene's germline CDR1 is SGHAT and CDR2 FQNNGV.

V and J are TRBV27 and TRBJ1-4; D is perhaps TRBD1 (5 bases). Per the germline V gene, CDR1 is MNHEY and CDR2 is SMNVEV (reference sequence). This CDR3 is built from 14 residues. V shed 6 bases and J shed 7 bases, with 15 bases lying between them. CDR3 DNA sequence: TGTGCCAGCAGCCGGGACTTTGTTCGTGAAAAACTGTTTTTT. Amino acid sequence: CASSRDFVREKLFF. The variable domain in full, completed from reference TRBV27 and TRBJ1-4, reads EAQVTQNPRYLITVTGKKLTVTCSQNMNHEYMSWYRQDPGLGLRQIYYSMNVEVTDKGDVPEGYKVSRKEKRNFPLILESPSPNQTSLYFCASSRDFVREKLFFGSGTQLSVL.

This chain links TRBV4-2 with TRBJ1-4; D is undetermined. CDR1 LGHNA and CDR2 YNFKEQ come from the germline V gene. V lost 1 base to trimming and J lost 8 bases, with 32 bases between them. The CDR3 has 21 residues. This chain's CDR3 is CASSQAGNGAGKGGLREKLFF. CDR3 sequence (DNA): TGTGCCAGCAGCCAAGCCGGTAACGGAGCGGGAAAAGGAGGTCTAAGAGAAAAACTGTTTTTT.

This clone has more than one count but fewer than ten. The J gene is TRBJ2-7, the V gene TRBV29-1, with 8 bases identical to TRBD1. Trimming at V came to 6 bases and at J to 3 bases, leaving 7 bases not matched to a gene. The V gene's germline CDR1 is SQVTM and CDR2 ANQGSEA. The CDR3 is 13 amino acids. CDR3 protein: CSVGDRRGYEQYF. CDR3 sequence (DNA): TGCAGCGTGGGGGACAGGAGGGGCTACGAGCAGTACTTC.

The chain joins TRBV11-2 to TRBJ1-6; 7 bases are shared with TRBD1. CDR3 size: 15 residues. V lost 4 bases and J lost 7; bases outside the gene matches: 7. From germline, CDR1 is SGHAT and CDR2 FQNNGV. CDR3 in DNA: TGTGCCAGCAGCTCCCAACGACAGGGCAATTCACCCCTCCACTTT. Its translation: CASSSQRQGNSPLHF.

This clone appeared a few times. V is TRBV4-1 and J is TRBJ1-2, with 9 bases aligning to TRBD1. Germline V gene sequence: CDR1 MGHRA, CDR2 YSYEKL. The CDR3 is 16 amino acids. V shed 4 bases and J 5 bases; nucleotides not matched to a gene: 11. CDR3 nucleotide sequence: TGCGCCAGCAGCCGAGGTGGTGGGACAGGGTTTTATGGCTACACCTTC. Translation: CASSRGGGTGFYGYTF.

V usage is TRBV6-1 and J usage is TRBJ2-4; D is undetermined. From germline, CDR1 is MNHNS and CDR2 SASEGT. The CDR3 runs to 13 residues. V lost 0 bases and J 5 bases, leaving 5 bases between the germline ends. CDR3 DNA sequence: TGTGCCAGCAGTGAAGCAGGAGAAAACATTCAGTACTTC. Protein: CASSEAGENIQYF.

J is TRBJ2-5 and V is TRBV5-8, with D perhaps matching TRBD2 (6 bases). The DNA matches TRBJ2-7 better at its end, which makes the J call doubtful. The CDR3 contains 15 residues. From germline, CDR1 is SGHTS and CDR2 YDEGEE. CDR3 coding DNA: TGTGCCAGCAGCTTGGTCGGGGGATTAGCCTACGAGCAGTACTTC. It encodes CASSLVGGLAYEQYF.

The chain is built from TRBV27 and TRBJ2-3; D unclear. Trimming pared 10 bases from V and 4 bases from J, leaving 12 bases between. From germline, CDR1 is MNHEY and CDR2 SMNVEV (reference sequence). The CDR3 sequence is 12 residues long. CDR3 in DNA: TGTGCCACCGTTAGTCAGGCAGATACGCAGTATTTT. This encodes CATVSQADTQYF.